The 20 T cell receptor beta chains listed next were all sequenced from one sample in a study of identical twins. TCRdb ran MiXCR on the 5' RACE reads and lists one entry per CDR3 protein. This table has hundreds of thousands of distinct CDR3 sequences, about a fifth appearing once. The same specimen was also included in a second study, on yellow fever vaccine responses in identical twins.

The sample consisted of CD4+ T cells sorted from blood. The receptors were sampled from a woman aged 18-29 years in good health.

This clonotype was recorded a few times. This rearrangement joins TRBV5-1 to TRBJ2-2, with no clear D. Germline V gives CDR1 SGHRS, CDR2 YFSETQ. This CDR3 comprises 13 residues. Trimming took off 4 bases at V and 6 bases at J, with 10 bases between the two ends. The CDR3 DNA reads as TGCGCCAGCAGCCCTGACACCCCCGGGGAGCTGTTTTTT. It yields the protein CASSPDTPGELFF.

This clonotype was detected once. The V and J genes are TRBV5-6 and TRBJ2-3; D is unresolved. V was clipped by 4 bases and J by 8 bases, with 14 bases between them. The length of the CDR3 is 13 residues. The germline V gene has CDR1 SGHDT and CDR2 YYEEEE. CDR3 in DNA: TGTGCCAGCAGCCGCCCGGCTTTTGGTACGCAGTATTTT. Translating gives CASSRPAFGTQYF.

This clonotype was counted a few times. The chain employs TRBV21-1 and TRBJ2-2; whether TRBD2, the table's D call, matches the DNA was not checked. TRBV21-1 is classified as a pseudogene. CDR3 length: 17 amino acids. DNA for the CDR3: TGTGCCAGCAGCAGACCGGGACTCCAAGACACCACCGGGGAGCTGTTTTTT. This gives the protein CASSRPGLQDTTGELFF.

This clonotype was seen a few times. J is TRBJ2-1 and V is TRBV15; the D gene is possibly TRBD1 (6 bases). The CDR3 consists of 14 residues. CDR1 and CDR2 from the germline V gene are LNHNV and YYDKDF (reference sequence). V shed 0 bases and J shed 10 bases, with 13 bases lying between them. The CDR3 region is CATSRDVGAEEQFF. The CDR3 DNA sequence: TGTGCCACCAGCAGAGATGTGGGGGCCGAGGAGCAGTTCTTC.

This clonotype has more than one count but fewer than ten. CDR3 nucleotide sequence: TGTGCCAGCTCACCGGAAAGCGGGATGACCTACGAGCAGTACTTC. It is translated as CASSPESGMTYEQYF. The J gene is TRBJ2-7, the V gene TRBV18, with 7 bases identical to TRBD2. Germline values: CDR1 KGHSH, CDR2 LQKENI. V was clipped by 3 bases and J by 2 bases; unmatched bases: 7. CDR3 length: 15 amino acids.

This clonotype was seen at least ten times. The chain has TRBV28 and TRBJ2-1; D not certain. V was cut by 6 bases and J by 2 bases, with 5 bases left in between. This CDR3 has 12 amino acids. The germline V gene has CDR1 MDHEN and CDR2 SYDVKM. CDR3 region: CASSVPYNEQFF. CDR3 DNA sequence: TGTGCCAGCAGCGTCCCCTACAATGAGCAGTTCTTC.

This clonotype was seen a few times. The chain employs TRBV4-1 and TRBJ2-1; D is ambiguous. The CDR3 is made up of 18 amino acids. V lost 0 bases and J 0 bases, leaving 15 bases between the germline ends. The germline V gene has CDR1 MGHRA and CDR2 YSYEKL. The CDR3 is CASSQDPPDVGSYNEQFF. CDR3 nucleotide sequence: TGCGCCAGCAGCCAAGACCCCCCCGACGTCGGCTCCTACAATGAGCAGTTCTTC.

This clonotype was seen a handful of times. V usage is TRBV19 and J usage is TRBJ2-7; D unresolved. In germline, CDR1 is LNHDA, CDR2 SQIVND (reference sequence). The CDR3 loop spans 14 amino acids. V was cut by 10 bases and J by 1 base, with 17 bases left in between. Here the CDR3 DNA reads TGTGCCACCAGCGAAGGTTATGCTTCCTACGAGCAGTACTTC. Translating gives CATSEGYASYEQYF.

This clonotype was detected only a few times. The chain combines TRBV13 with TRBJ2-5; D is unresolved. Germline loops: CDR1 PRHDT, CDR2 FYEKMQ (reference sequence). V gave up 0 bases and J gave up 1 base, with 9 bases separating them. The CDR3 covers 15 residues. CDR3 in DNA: TGTGCCAGCAGCTTAGGGGTCACCTCCCAAGAGACCCAGTACTTC. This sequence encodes CASSLGVTSQETQYF. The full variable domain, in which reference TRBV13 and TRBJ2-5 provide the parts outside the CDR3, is AAGVIQSPRHLIKEKRETATLKCYPIPRHDTVYWYQQGPGQDPQFLISFYEKMQSDKGSIPDRFSAQQFSDYHSELNMSSLELGDSALYFCASSLGVTSQETQYFGPGTRLLVL.

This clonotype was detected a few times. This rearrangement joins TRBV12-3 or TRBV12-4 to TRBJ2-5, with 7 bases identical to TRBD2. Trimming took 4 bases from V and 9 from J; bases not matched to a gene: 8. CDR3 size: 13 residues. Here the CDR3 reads CASSSGGPAAQYF. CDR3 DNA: TGTGCCAGCAGTTCGGGGGGACCCGCGGCCCAGTACTTC.

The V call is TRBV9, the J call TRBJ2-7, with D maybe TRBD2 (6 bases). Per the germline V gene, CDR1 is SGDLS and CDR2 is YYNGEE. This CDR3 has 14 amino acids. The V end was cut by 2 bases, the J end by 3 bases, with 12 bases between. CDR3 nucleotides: TGTGCCAGCAGCGTGGGGAGGCCCGGCTACGAGCAGTACTTC. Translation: CASSVGRPGYEQYF.

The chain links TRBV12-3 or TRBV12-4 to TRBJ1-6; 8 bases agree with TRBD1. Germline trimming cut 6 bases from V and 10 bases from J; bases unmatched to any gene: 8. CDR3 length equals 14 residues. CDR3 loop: CASSLTGGRSPLHF. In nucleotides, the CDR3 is TGTGCCAGCAGCTTAACAGGGGGTCGCTCACCCCTCCACTTT.

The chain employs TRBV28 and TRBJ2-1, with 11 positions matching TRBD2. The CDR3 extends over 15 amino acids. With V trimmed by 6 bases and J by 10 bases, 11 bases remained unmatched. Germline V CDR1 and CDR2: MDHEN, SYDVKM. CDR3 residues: CASSYSGGAGIEQFF. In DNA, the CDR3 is TGTGCCAGCAGCTATAGCGGGGGGGCCGGGATCGAGCAGTTCTTC.

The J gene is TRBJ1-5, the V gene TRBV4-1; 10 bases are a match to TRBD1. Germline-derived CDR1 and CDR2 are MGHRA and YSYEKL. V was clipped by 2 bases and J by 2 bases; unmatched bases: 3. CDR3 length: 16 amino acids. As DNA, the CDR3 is TGCGCCAGCAGCCAACTTGGGACAGGGGGCAATCAGCCCCAGCATTTT. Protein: CASSQLGTGGNQPQHF.

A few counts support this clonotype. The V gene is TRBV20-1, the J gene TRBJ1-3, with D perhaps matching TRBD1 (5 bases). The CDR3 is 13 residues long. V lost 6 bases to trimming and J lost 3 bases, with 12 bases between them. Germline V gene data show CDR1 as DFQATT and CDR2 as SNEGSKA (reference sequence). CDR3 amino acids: CSAPGGNGNTIYF. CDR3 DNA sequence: TGCAGTGCCCCTGGGGGGAATGGAAACACCATATATTTT.

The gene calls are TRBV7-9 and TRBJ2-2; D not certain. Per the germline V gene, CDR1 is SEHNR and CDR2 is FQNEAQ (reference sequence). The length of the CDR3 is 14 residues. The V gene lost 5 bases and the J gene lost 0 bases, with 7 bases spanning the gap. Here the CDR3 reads CASSLVPNTGELFF. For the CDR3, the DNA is TGTGCCAGCAGCCTGGTTCCGAACACCGGGGAGCTGTTTTTT. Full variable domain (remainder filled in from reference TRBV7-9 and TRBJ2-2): DTGVSQNPRHKITKRGQNVTFRCDPISEHNRLYWYRQTLGQGPEFLTYFQNEAQLEKSRLLSDRFSAERPKGSFSTLEIQRTEQGDSAMYLCASSLVPNTGELFFGEGSRLTVL.

The CDR3 DNA reads TGTGCCAGCTCACCGGTGACGACAGGGGGATATGGCTACACCTTC. Translating it yields CASSPVTTGGYGYTF. The V call is TRBV18, the J call TRBJ1-2, with 9 bases matching TRBD1. The germline gives CDR1 KGHSH, CDR2 LQKENI. The CDR3 length is 15 residues. The junction had 7 bases not matched to a gene; V was cut back by 3 bases and J by 5 bases.

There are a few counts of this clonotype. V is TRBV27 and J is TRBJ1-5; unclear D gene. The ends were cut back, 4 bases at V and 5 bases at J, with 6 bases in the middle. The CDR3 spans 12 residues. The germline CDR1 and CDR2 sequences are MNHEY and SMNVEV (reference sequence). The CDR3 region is CASSSNYQPQHF. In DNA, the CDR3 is TGTGCCAGCAGTTCCAATTATCAGCCCCAGCATTTT.

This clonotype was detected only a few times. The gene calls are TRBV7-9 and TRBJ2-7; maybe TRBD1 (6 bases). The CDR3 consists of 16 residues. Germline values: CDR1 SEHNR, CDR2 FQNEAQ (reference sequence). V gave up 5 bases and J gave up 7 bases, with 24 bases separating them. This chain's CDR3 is CASSQSMGTTLWEQYF. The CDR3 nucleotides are TGTGCCAGCAGCCAGTCGATGGGGACAACCCTCTGGGAGCAGTACTTC.

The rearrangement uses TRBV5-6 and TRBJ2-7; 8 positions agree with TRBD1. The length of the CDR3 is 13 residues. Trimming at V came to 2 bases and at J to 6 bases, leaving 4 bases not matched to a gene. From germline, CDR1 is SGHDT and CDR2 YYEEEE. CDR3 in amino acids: CASSFPDRGEQYV. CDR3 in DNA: TGTGCCAGCAGCTTCCCCGACAGGGGCGAGCAGTACGTC.